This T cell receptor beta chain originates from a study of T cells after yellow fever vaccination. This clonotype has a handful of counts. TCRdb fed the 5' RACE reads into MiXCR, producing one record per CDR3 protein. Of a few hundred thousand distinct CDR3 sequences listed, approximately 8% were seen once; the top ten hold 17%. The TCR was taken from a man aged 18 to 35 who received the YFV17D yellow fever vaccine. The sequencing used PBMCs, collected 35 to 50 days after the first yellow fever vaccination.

This CDR3 is CASSPQGAFSEAFF. The CDR3 nucleotides are TGTGCCAGCAGTCCACAGGGGGCATTCTCTGAAGCTTTCTTT. V is TRBV7-3 and J is TRBJ1-1; the match to TRBD1 covers 9 bases. Germline assignment: CDR1 SGHTA and CDR2 FQGTGA. There are 14 residues in the CDR3. V shed 6 bases and J 6 bases; nucleotides not matched to a gene: 8.